The present T cell receptor (beta chain) was sequenced within a study of beta chain features in type 1 diabetes. Overall study results and limits: With patients and controls alike, PCR might favor shorter templates to an equal degree. Researchers report that Type 1 diabetes patients had moderately but significantly shorter TCRB CDR3s across all four CD4+ subsets.

This clone was found a few times. Its target is unknown. Sorted populations were all over 95% pure. Germline V gene sequence: CDR1 SEHNR, CDR2 FQNEAQ (reference sequence). V was trimmed by 1 base and J by 4 bases, leaving 16 bases between them. This CDR3 has 16 residues. cDNA synthesis used the whole RNA isolate, giving expressed TCRB sequences. The repertoire was sequenced with immunoSEQ multiplex PCR; TCRdb's copy has only in-frame clones and lacks some. The data contain about 210,000 clones, about a tenth of them singletons. The chain combines TRBV7-9 with TRBJ2-5; maybe TRBD1 (6 bases). The material sequenced was central memory CD4+ T cells from blood. This sequence originates from a young man in good health. The chain's CDR3 is CASSLVRTLGGETQYF. For the CDR3, the DNA is TGTGCCAGCAGCTTAGTCCGGACCTTAGGGGGAGAGACCCAGTACTTC.